This entry describes one TCR beta chain. Germline values: CDR1 LNHDA, CDR2 SQIVND (reference sequence). CDR3 size: 15 residues. V was trimmed by 6 bases and J by 0 bases, leaving 13 bases between them. This record belongs to a study of cytomegalovirus exposure and HLA in healthy donors. It was with 60 Vbeta and 13 Jbeta primers that the PCR ran. Some clones are missing from TCRdb's copy, which holds only in-frame ones; the method was immunoSEQ multiplex PCR. The repertoire holds some 180,000 clones, with 75% to 85% as singletons. Material: PBMCs. This rearrangement joins TRBV19 to TRBJ2-3, with D possibly being TRBD2 (6 bases). The sequence derives from a woman between 45 and 60 years old in good health and CMV-seronegative. The CDR3 reads CASRPRGVSTDTQYF. CDR3 DNA sequence: TGTGCCAGTAGACCCCGCGGGGTTAGCACAGATACGCAGTATTTT.